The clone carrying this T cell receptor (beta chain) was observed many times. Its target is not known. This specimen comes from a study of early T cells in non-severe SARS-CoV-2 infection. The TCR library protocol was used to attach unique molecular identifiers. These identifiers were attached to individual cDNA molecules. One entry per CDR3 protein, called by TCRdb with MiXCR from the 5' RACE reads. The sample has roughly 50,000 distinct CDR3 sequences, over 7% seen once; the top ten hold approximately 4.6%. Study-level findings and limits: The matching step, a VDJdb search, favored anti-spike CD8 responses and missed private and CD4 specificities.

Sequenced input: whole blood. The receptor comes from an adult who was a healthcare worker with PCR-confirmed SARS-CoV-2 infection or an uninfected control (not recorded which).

CDR3 nucleotide sequence: TGTGCCAGCAGCTCAGGGTACTCCACAGATACGCAGTATTTT. It yields the protein CASSSGYSTDTQYF. The chain has TRBV7-3 and TRBJ2-3, with a weak D call TRBD1 (5 bases). The germline V and J ends were trimmed by 4 bases and 2 bases, with 10 bases remaining between them. Per germline, CDR1 SGHTA and CDR2 FQGTGA. This CDR3 is built from 14 residues.